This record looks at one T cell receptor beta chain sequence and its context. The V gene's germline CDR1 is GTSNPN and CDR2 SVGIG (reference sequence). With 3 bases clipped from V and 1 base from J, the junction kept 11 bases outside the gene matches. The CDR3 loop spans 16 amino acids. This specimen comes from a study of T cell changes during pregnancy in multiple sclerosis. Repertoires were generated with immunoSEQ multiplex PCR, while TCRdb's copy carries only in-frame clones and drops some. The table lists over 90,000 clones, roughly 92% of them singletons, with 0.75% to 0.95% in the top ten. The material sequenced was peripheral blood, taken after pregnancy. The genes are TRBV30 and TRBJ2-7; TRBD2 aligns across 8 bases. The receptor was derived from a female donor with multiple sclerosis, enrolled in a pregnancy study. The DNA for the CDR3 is TGTGCCTGGAGGGGGCCGGGAGTAGCGGGATCCTACGAGCAGTACTTC. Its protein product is CAWRGPGVAGSYEQYF.